This T cell receptor (beta chain) was profiled in a study of T cell changes during pregnancy in multiple sclerosis. V gave up 2 bases and J gave up 0 bases, with 20 bases separating them. This CDR3 has 20 amino acids. The germline gives CDR1 LGHNA, CDR2 YSLEER. The table came from immunoSEQ multiplex PCR; TCRdb's copy has only in-frame clones and leaves some out. The data show under 95,000 clones, approximately 92% seen once. The receptor comes from a female donor with multiple sclerosis, enrolled in a pregnancy study. The V and J genes are TRBV4-3 and TRBJ1-6, with no clear D. Sequences were derived from peripheral blood, sampled after pregnancy. CDR3 residues: CASSQLTQIGRSSYNSPLHF. Written as DNA, the CDR3 is TGCGCCAGCAGCCAACTAACGCAAATAGGTAGGAGCTCCTATAATTCACCCCTCCACTTT.